The clone carrying this T cell receptor beta chain was found many times. Its antigen is as yet unknown. Peripheral blood was collected from the related graft donor on the marrow donation day. Generated by immunoSEQ multiplex PCR, the TCRdb table keeps only in-frame clones and is missing some. This sample has around 34,000 clones, each found more than once. The sample is drawn from a study of T cells after posttransplantation cyclophosphamide. Study-wide points: Blood and skin or GI T cell repertoires showed limited TRB overlap. Recipient CMV seropositivity and CMV reactivation strongly tracked TRB clonality.

CDR3 length: 14 residues. Per germline, CDR1 SGHAT and CDR2 FQNNGV. V lost 5 bases to trimming and J lost 9 bases, with 18 bases between them. The TCR comes from a woman aged 50 to 60 in good health and a related stem cell transplant donor. Sequenced input: PBMCs. V and J are TRBV11-2 and TRBJ2-3; tentatively, D is TRBD2 (6 bases). CDR3 sequence reads: CASSLRGFGGTQYF. CDR3 DNA sequence: TGTGCCAGCAGCCTAAGGGGCTTCGGGGGAACGCAGTATTTT.